What follows are 24 T cell receptor beta chains derived from one specimen sequenced in a study of cytomegalovirus exposure and HLA in healthy donors. Primers for the PCR totalled 60 Vbeta and 13 Jbeta. Measured with immunoSEQ multiplex PCR; TCRdb has only the in-frame clones, and not every one. The data contain fewer than 250,000 clones, 65% to 75% of them singletons. Sequenced: PBMCs. The receptor set was obtained from a man aged 30-40 years in good health and CMV-seropositive.

This clone occurred once. The chain uses TRBV27 and TRBJ2-1, with 10 bases matching TRBD1. This CDR3 spans 19 amino acids. V lost 10 bases and J lost 6; bases outside the gene matches: 24. Per the germline V gene, CDR1 is MNHEY and CDR2 is SMNVEV (reference sequence). In nucleotides, the CDR3 is TGTGCCACCGCTGGATGGGGTTCGACAGGGGGCGCAGTGGGCAATGAGCAGTTCTTC. The encoded protein is CATAGWGSTGGAVGNEQFF.

This clone was seen only once. The rearrangement links TRBV5-1 to TRBJ2-1; no reliable D call. Germline values: CDR1 SGHRS, CDR2 YFSETQ. Trimming left V 3 bases short and J 3 bases short, with 4 bases between. This CDR3 comprises 12 residues. The CDR3 sequence is CASSYFYNEQFF. The CDR3 region has the DNA TGCGCCAGCAGCTACTTCTACAATGAGCAGTTCTTC.

This clone was counted a single time. This chain uses TRBV5-1 with TRBJ2-7; 7 nucleotides match TRBD1. Germline values: CDR1 SGHRS, CDR2 YFSETQ. J gave up 12 bases and V 0 bases, and 9 bases lay outside the gene matches. CDR3 size: 13 residues. CDR3 loop: CASSLGQGGPPYF. CDR3 bases: TGCGCCAGCAGCTTGGGACAGGGTGGACCCCCGTACTTC. Full variable domain (remainder filled in from reference TRBV5-1 and TRBJ2-7): KAGVTQTPRYLIKTRGQQVTLSCSPISGHRSVSWYQQTPGQGLQFLFEYFSETQRNKGNFPGRFSGRQFSNSRSEMNVSTLELGDSALYLCASSLGQGGPPYFGPGTRLTVT.

This clone was counted only a few times. The chain carries TRBV13 and TRBJ2-7; 8 bases line up with TRBD1. V was pared by 5 bases and J by 6 bases, with 3 bases of the junction left unmatched. The CDR3 has 12 amino acids. Germline values: CDR1 PRHDT, CDR2 FYEKMQ (reference sequence). CDR3 amino acids: CASSLTGGEQYF. In nucleotides, the CDR3 is TGTGCCAGCAGCCTTACAGGGGGCGAGCAGTACTTC.

The chain has TRBV7-3 and TRBJ2-5, with 10 bases lining up with TRBD2. The junction had 4 bases not matched to a gene; V was cut back by 2 bases and J by 4 bases. Per the germline V gene, CDR1 is SGHTA and CDR2 is FQGTGA. The CDR3 sequence is 15 residues long. The CDR3 region is CASSLASGSSETQYF. The CDR3 bases are TGTGCCAGCAGCTTAGCTAGCGGGAGTTCAGAGACCCAGTACTTC.

This chain connects TRBV28 to TRBJ2-5; 8 bases are a match to TRBD1. With V trimmed by 5 bases and J by 3 bases, 5 bases remained unmatched. CDR3 length: 14 amino acids. Germline-derived CDR1 and CDR2 are MDHEN and SYDVKM. The CDR3 sequence is CASSSGQGKETQYF. CDR3 sequence (DNA): TGTGCCAGCAGTAGCGGACAGGGAAAAGAGACCCAGTACTTC.

The rearrangement joins TRBV15 to TRBJ1-4; 9 nucleotides match TRBD1. Unmatched junction bases numbered 14, after V lost 8 bases and J lost 7 bases. The CDR3 runs to 16 residues. CDR1 is LNHNV, CDR2 YYDKDF, per germline (reference sequence). CDR3 residues: CATRPPSGTGREKLFF. The CDR3 DNA is TGTGCCACCCGTCCGCCATCGGGGACAGGGCGTGAAAAACTGTTTTTT. The variable domain in full, completed from reference TRBV15 and TRBJ1-4, reads DAMVIQNPRYQVTQFGKPVTLSCSQTLNHNVMYWYQQKSSQAPKLLFHYYDKDFNNEADTPDNFQSRRPNTSFCFLDIRSPGLGDTAMYLCATRPPSGTGREKLFFGSGTQLSVL.

In its sample, this clone was seen once. The rearrangement joins TRBV18 to TRBJ2-1; D possibly corresponds to TRBD2 (5 bases). Germline V gene lookup returns CDR1 KGHSH and CDR2 LQKENI. There are 14 residues in the CDR3. Trimming cost V 5 bases and J 8 bases, with 16 bases left between them. The CDR3 spells CASSFGWRADEQFF. The CDR3 nucleotides read TGTGCCAGCTCATTCGGGTGGAGAGCGGATGAGCAGTTCTTC. The full variable domain, with the rest looked up from reference TRBV18 and TRBJ2-1, is NAGVMQNPRHLVRRRGQEARLRCSPMKGHSHVYWYRQLPEEGLKFMVYLQKENIIDESGMPKERFSAEFPKEGPSILRIQQVVRGDSAAYFCASSFGWRADEQFFGPGTRLTVL.

The genes are TRBV7-8 and TRBJ2-5, with D possibly TRBD2 on 6 matching bases. Germline values: CDR1 SGHVS, CDR2 FQNEAQ. Trimming removed 5 bases from V and 7 bases from J, with 17 bases in between. CDR3 length equals 14 residues. The CDR3 sequence is CASSPSAGYGTQYF. CDR3 DNA sequence: TGTGCCAGCAGCCCATCGGCGGGATACGGGACCCAGTACTTC.

V and J are TRBV30 and TRBJ2-1, with 10 bases identical to TRBD1. The germline V gene encodes CDR1 GTSNPN and CDR2 SVGIG (reference sequence). CDR3 length equals 16 residues. V was clipped by 4 bases and J by 4 bases; unmatched bases: 10. CDR3 bases: TGTGCCTGGAAGCAGTCCGGGACAGGGGCGTACAATGAGCAGTTCTTC. Its translation: CAWKQSGTGAYNEQFF. The full variable domain, completed using reference TRBV30 and TRBJ2-1, is SQTIHQWPATLVQPVGSPLSLECTVEGTSNPNLYWYRQAAGRGLQLLFYSVGIGQISSEVPQNLSASRPQDRQFILSSKKLLLSDSGFYLCAWKQSGTGAYNEQFFGPGTRLTVL.

The chain joins TRBV19 to TRBJ2-2, with 10 bases identical to TRBD2. The junction had 4 bases not matched to a gene; V was cut back by 6 bases and J by 6 bases. Germline lookup yields CDR1 LNHDA and CDR2 SQIVND (reference sequence). There are 14 residues in the CDR3. In nucleotides, the CDR3 is TGTGCCAGTAGGGCTAGCGGGAGACCCGGGGAGCTGTTTTTT. Its translation: CASRASGRPGELFF.

As DNA, the CDR3 is TGTGCCAGCTTGGGCCAGCGGGAGTACAGGGAGCTGTTTTTT. Protein product: CASLGQREYRELFF. This chain connects TRBV7-9 to TRBJ2-2, with TRBD2 matching 8 bases. The length of the CDR3 is 14 residues. CDR1 and CDR2 from the germline V gene are SEHNR and FQNEAQ (reference sequence). V gave up 8 bases and J gave up 9 bases; unmatched junction bases: 11.

This chain uses TRBV11-1 with TRBJ1-3; weak D call: TRBD1 (6 bases). Germline assignment: CDR1 SGHAT and CDR2 FQDESV (reference sequence). This CDR3 has 15 amino acids. Trimming shortened V by 5 bases and J by 4 bases, and 15 bases separated the two germline ends. CDR3 bases: TGTGCCAGCAGCCCCCGGGGGGCCAACGGAAACACCATATATTTT. This sequence encodes CASSPRGANGNTIYF.

J is TRBJ2-7 and V is TRBV6-7; weak D call: TRBD2 (6 bases). TRBV6-7 belongs to the ORF category, with a function that is uncertain. The CDR3 is 14 amino acids. Trimming removed 10 bases from V and 3 bases from J, with 19 bases in between. The CDR3 here is CANPRDSDLYEQYF. DNA for the CDR3: TGTGCCAACCCTCGGGACTCCGACCTCTACGAGCAGTACTTC.

The chain uses TRBV7-9 and TRBJ1-4; unclear D gene. Germline V gene data show CDR1 as SEHNR and CDR2 as FQNEAQ (reference sequence). Trimming took 6 bases from V and 3 from J, leaving 11 bases between them. The CDR3 has 14 amino acids. CDR3 coding DNA: TGTGCCAGCAGGCAGGTGGTGGCTAATGAAAAACTGTTTTTT. It is translated as CASRQVVANEKLFF.

The rearrangement links TRBV14 to TRBJ2-5, with D maybe TRBD2 (6 bases). This CDR3 spans 16 amino acids. The V gene lost 3 bases and the J gene lost 1 base, with 15 bases spanning the gap. The germline V gene has CDR1 SGHDN and CDR2 FVKESK. The CDR3 sequence is CASSHSLAPLQETQYF. The DNA for the CDR3 is TGTGCCAGCAGCCATAGTCTAGCGCCCCTCCAAGAGACCCAGTACTTC.

The V and J genes are TRBV7-9 and TRBJ2-7; TRBD1 aligns across 8 bases. Trimming took 8 bases from V and 6 from J; bases not matched to a gene: 9. Per germline, CDR1 SEHNR and CDR2 FQNEAQ (reference sequence). This CDR3 region has 13 residues. The CDR3 nucleotides read TGTGCCAGCGTGGGACAGGTTCTCCCCGAGCAGTACTTC. Its translation: CASVGQVLPEQYF.

This clone was recorded a few times. The chain joins TRBV2 to TRBJ2-7; D ambiguous. Between the trimmed V and J ends, which lost 6 bases and 3 bases, there was a span of 9 bases. The germline gives CDR1 SNHLY, CDR2 FYNNEI. The CDR3 sequence is 12 residues long. CDR3 protein: CASSWSDYEQYF. The DNA of the CDR3 is TGTGCCAGCAGCTGGAGCGACTACGAGCAGTACTTC.

The chain carries TRBV15 and TRBJ2-5, with D unresolved. The ends were cut back, 7 bases at V and 5 bases at J, with 17 bases in the middle. This CDR3 comprises 14 residues. Germline CDR1 LNHNV, CDR2 YYDKDF (reference sequence). This CDR3 reads CATTANLDRETQYF. CDR3 DNA: TGTGCCACCACCGCTAACCTAGATAGGGAGACCCAGTACTTC. The full variable domain, rest sourced from reference TRBV15 and TRBJ2-5, is DAMVIQNPRYQVTQFGKPVTLSCSQTLNHNVMYWYQQKSSQAPKLLFHYYDKDFNNEADTPDNFQSRRPNTSFCFLDIRSPGLGDTAMYLCATTANLDRETQYFGPGTRLLVL.

V gene TRBV19 combines with J gene TRBJ1-2; TRBD1 matches 7 bases. Germline loops: CDR1 LNHDA, CDR2 SQIVND (reference sequence). The CDR3 loop spans 14 amino acids. The junction had 13 bases not matched to a gene; V was cut back by 9 bases and J by 6 bases. DNA for the CDR3: TGTGCCAGCCGCTCGGGACAGCAATATCATGGCTACACCTTC. This translates into CASRSGQQYHGYTF.

This clone came up once. The chain is built from TRBV5-1 and TRBJ2-7; D is uncertain. V was clipped by 0 bases and J by 3 bases, with 13 bases between them. Germline V gene lookup returns CDR1 SGHRS and CDR2 YFSETQ. The CDR3 loop spans 15 amino acids. The CDR3 reads CASSLGKASSYEQYF. The CDR3 nucleotides are TGCGCCAGCAGCTTGGGTAAAGCGAGCAGCTACGAGCAGTACTTC. Based on the CDR3 plus reference TRBV5-1 and TRBJ2-7, the full variable domain is KAGVTQTPRYLIKTRGQQVTLSCSPISGHRSVSWYQQTPGQGLQFLFEYFSETQRNKGNFPGRFSGRQFSNSRSEMNVSTLELGDSALYLCASSLGKASSYEQYFGPGTRLTVT.

This chain links TRBV27 with TRBJ2-7; 11 nucleotides line up with TRBD2. CDR3 length equals 15 residues. Per germline, CDR1 MNHEY and CDR2 SMNVEV (reference sequence). Losses at the gene ends were 3 bases for V and 2 bases for J; bases not matched to a gene: 3. The CDR3 DNA is TGTGCCAGCAGTTTTCGACTAGCGGGAACCTACGAGCAGTACTTC. The encoded protein is CASSFRLAGTYEQYF.

This chain uses TRBV9 with TRBJ2-1, with unresolved D. The CDR3 runs 14 residues. V was clipped by 0 bases and J by 12 bases, with 16 bases between them. Germline CDR1 and CDR2: SGDLS and YYNGEE. CDR3 DNA sequence: TGTGCCAGCAGCGTAGAGACGACCCACCCTAGGCAGTTCTTC. As protein: CASSVETTHPRQFF. Variable domain in full (rest from reference TRBV9 and TRBJ2-1): DSGVTQTPKHLITATGQRVTLRCSPRSGDLSVYWYQQSLDQGLQFLIQYYNGEERAKGNILERFSAQQFPDLHSELNLSSLELGDSALYFCASSVETTHPRQFFGPGTRLTVL.

The genes are TRBV7-6 and TRBJ2-1; 8 bases match TRBD2. Germline V gives CDR1 SGHVS, CDR2 FNYEAQ. V lost 0 bases, J lost 3 bases, and 4 bases stayed unmatched. This CDR3 spans 16 amino acids. The CDR3: CASSLAGGGLYNEQFF. CDR3 bases: TGTGCCAGCAGCTTAGCGGGCGGGGGGCTCTACAATGAGCAGTTCTTC. Together with reference TRBV7-6 and TRBJ2-1, the CDR3 gives the full variable domain: GAGVSQSPRYKVTKRGQDVALRCDPISGHVSLYWYRQALGQGPEFLTYFNYEAQQDKSGLPNDRFSAERPEGSISTLTIQRTEQRDSAMYRCASSLAGGGLYNEQFFGPGTRLTVL.